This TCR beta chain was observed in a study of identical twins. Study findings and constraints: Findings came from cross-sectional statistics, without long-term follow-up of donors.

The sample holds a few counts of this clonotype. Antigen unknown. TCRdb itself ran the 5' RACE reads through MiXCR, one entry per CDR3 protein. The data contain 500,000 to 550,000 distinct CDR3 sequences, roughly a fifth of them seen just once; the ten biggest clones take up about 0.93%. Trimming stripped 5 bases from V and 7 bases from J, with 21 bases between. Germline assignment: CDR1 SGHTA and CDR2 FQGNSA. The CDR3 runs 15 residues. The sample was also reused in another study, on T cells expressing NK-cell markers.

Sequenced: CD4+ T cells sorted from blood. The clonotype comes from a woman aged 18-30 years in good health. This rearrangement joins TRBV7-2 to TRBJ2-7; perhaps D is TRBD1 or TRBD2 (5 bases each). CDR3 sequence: CASSPGGLLTGEQYF. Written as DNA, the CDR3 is TGTGCCAGCAGCCCTGGGGGTCTATTGACGGGGGAGCAGTACTTC.